These T cell receptor beta chains were read from a single sample in a study of blood T cell repertoires in COVID-19. TCRdb's copy holds only in-frame clones and misses some; the assay was immunoSEQ multiplex PCR. The data hold around 160,000 clones, with roughly four fifths observed a single time. The material sequenced was peripheral blood. The receptors stem from a human donor with acute or convalescent COVID-19. The donor label of this sample is uncertain. CDR3s include the opening cysteine and the closing phenylalanine or tryptophan. The order of the fields is V gene, clone size, D gene, J gene, CDR3 DNA, CDR3 protein. D genes are given only for firm matches. A clone size is listed for some rows: how often the clone was seen (once, few, many), or a class if it is expanded.

>TRBV19|few|TRBD1|TRBJ1-3
TGTGCCAGTAGTCCGCGACAGGGCAACTCTGGAAACACCATATATTTT
CASSPRQGNSGNTIYF
>TRBV5-1|NA|NA|TRBJ1-1
TGCGCCAGCAGCGGGGATGGGGGGATTGGGCACAACACTGAAGCTTTCTTT
CASSGDGGIGHNTEAFF
>TRBV27|once|TRBD2|TRBJ2-3
TGTGCCAGCAGTCCTTCGACTAGCCTCGGGACCAATACGCAGTATTTT
CASSPSTSLGTNTQYF
>TRBV7-2|once|TRBD1|TRBJ1-2
TGTGCCAGCAGCCCCGGGTTGGGCGGACAGGGAAACTATGGCTACACCTTC
CASSPGLGGQGNYGYTF
>TRBV29-1|NA|NA|TRBJ1-2
TGCAGCGTTTCATACGGGGAGGGTCCCTACTTC
CSVSYGEGPYF
>TRBV7-2|NA|TRBD2|TRBJ2-1
TGTGCCAGCAGCTCCCTGGCGGGGGGTGTCAATGAGCAGTTCTTC
CASSSLAGGVNEQFF
>TRBV23-1|NA|NA|TRBJ1-5
TGCGCCAGCAGTCAACGGGATGGCGACAGGACTAGCAATCAGCCCCAGCATTTT
CASSQRDGDRTSNQPQHF
>TRBV5-1|NA|TRBD1|TRBJ1-6
TGCGCCAGCAGCGCAACGCAAGGGGGCGCATATTCACCCCTCCACTTT
CASSATQGGAYSPLHF
>TRBV6-1|NA|NA|TRBJ1-6
TGTGCCAGCAGTGAAGGTGACAGTTCTAATTCACCCCTCCACTTT
CASSEGDSSNSPLHF
>TRBV30|NA|TRBD1|TRBJ1-2
TGTGCCTGGAGTGTCCCCAACAGGGGGCACTATGGCTACACCTTC
CAWSVPNRGHYGYTF
>TRBV7-2|NA|TRBD1|TRBJ2-5
TGTGCCAGCAGCCAGGACAGGGGGCGAGAGACCCAGTACTTC
CASSQDRGRETQYF
>TRBV30|few|NA|TRBJ1-1
TGTGCCTGGAGTGTACGGGAGGGACGAGCTTTCTTT
CAWSVREGRAFF
>TRBV19|NA|NA|TRBJ1-1
TGTGCCAGTAGTATAGGGGTCGAGGGAACTGAAGCTTTCTTT
CASSIGVEGTEAFF
>TRBV4-2|NA|NA|TRBJ2-2
TGTGCCAGCAGCGGCCAGGTTCTACAAGGCGGGGAGCTGTTTTTT
CASSGQVLQGGELFF
>TRBV18|NA|NA|TRBJ2-5
TGTGCCAGCTCACCGGTCAATGGGGTGGGAGGCGAGACCCAGTACTTC
CASSPVNGVGGETQYF
>TRBV9|NA|TRBD2|TRBJ2-5
TGTGCCAGCAGCGTAGCGGGGGGATTGCGAGAGACCCAGTACTTC
CASSVAGGLRETQYF
>TRBV7-3|NA|NA|TRBJ1-1
TGTGCCAGCAGCCGTCAGTGGAACACTGAAGCTTTCTTT
CASSRQWNTEAFF
>TRBV7-9|NA|TRBD1|TRBJ1-1
TGTGCCAGCAGCCCGCCGACAGGGACGAACACTGAAGCTTTCTTT
CASSPPTGTNTEAFF
>TRBV27|few|NA|TRBJ2-6
TGTGCCAGCACAAAACAGGGAAGTCCCTCTGGGGCCAACGTCCTGACTTTC
CASTKQGSPSGANVLTF
>TRBV19|NA|NA|TRBJ1-5
TGTGCCAGTACCGGCGACTATCAGCCCCAGCATTTT
CASTGDYQPQHF
>TRBV7-9|few|NA|TRBJ1-2
TGTGCCAGCAGCCGGGCGGGTGTTGAGGGCTACACCTTC
CASSRAGVEGYTF
>TRBV2|NA|NA|TRBJ2-7
TGTGCCAGCACTGAGAGGGCTGCTTCCGCCTACGAGCAGTACTTC
CASTERAASAYEQYF
>TRBV5-1|NA|NA|TRBJ2-6
TGCGCCAGCAGCTCACAGGGCGCTGGGGCCAACGTCCTGACTTTC
CASSSQGAGANVLTF
>TRBV5-1|NA|TRBD1|TRBJ1-3
TGCGCCAGCAGCTTGGGTGGACAGGGGACAGGAAACACCATATATTTT
CASSLGGQGTGNTIYF
>TRBV5-4|NA|TRBD2|TRBJ2-7
TGTGCCAGCAGCTTGCAGGCGGGGGGCTCCTACGAGCAGTACTTC
CASSLQAGGSYEQYF
>TRBV10-1|NA|NA|TRBJ2-1
TGCGCCAGCAGTGAACGAGTCTCCTACAATGAGCAGTTCTTC
CASSERVSYNEQFF
>TRBV4-1|NA|TRBD1|TRBJ1-2
TGCGCCAGCAGCCAACCGGGACAGGGCGGTGGCTACACCTTC
CASSQPGQGGGYTF
>TRBV5-4|NA|NA|TRBJ1-1
TGTGCCAGCAGCCCGAGGCAAGGGGAGGGGAACACTGAAGCTTTCTTT
CASSPRQGEGNTEAFF
>TRBV7-2|NA|NA|TRBJ1-1
TGTGCCAGCAGCTTAGTTGCTGAGGCCATGAACACTGAAGCTTTCTTT
CASSLVAEAMNTEAFF
>TRBV2|NA|NA|TRBJ2-3
TGTGCCAGCAGGCGCCTGAACGGACTCACGGATACGCAGTATTTT
CASRRLNGLTDTQYF
>TRBV14|NA|NA|TRBJ2-5
TGTGCCAGCAGCCAACTATCGGGACAAACTCAAGAGACCCAGTACTTC
CASSQLSGQTQETQYF
>TRBV19|few|NA|TRBJ1-1
TGTGCCAGTAGTATTGAGGTAAACACTGAAGCTTTCTTT
CASSIEVNTEAFF
>TRBV19|NA|TRBD1|TRBJ1-1
TGTGCCAGTAGTACAGGACAGGGGAGGCCTGAAGCTTTCTTT
CASSTGQGRPEAFF
>TRBV12-3/TRBV12-4|NA|TRBD1|TRBJ1-6
TGTGCCAGCACACTAGGGGGCCGTTCACCCCTCCACTTT
CASTLGGRSPLHF
>TRBV7-9|NA|TRBD1|TRBJ1-3
TGTGCCAGCAGCTTTGACAGGGGGACTGGAAACACCATATATTTT
CASSFDRGTGNTIYF
>TRBV27|NA|NA|TRBJ2-1
TGTGCCAGCAGTTTATACTTTAACTCCTACAATGAGCAGTTCTTC
CASSLYFNSYNEQFF
>TRBV5-1|many|NA|TRBJ1-2
TGCGCCAGCAGCTCACGTCCCGGGACACAATCTAACTATGGCTACACCTTC
CASSSRPGTQSNYGYTF
>TRBV6-2/TRBV6-3|NA|NA|TRBJ2-2
TGTGCCAGCAGTTACTCCTCGGGGTTCGTAGCCGGGGAGCTGTTTTTT
CASSYSSGFVAGELFF